This TCR beta chain appears in the sequencing data of a study of cytomegalovirus exposure and HLA in healthy donors. Per germline, CDR1 SGHRS and CDR2 YFSETQ. The CDR3 is 15 residues long. Trimming at V came to 4 bases and at J to 3 bases, leaving 3 bases not matched to a gene. PCR primers comprised 60 Vbeta and 13 Jbeta primers. Here immunoSEQ multiplex PCR was the method, and the copy in TCRdb shows in-frame clones only, minus some. The sample holds about 150,000 clones, 75% to 80% seen once. This TCR was sampled from a man aged 35 to 55 in good health and CMV-seropositive. The sample was PBMCs. The chain uses TRBV5-1 and TRBJ2-7, with 14 positions matching TRBD2. The CDR3 spells CASSEGLAGVYEQYF. The CDR3 nucleotides are TGCGCCAGCAGCGAGGGACTAGCGGGAGTCTACGAGCAGTACTTC.